This section outlines one T cell receptor beta chain sequence together with its context. This entry belongs to a study of blood T cell repertoires in COVID-19. Across the whole study: Samples representing acute and convalescent COVID-19 were sourced from the United States, Italy and Spain. Nucleic acid was either cDNA or gDNA, and it came from T cells, B-cell-depleted T cells, or PBMCs.

Authors' analysis steps: Reference gene primer amplification yielded estimated nucleated cell counts. Data came from immunoSEQ multiplex PCR; TCRdb stores just in-frame clones and leaves some out. D and trimming come from the DNA, and the V and J calls and clone size come from that table. In the table there are some 140,000 clones, under 95% of which are singletons. The source material was peripheral blood. This clonotype was obtained from a man aged 45 to 65 with acute or convalescent COVID-19.

The CDR3 protein is CASSLGTWELFF. CDR3 bases: TGTGCCAGCAGCTTGGGGACATGGGAGCTGTTTTTT. The chain is built from TRBV7-9 and TRBJ2-2; a possible D gene is TRBD1 (6 bases). CDR3 size: 12 residues. Trimming cost V 3 bases and J 9 bases, with 8 bases left between them. The V gene's germline CDR1 is SEHNR and CDR2 FQNEAQ (reference sequence). Complete variable domain (other parts from reference TRBV7-9 and TRBJ2-2): DTGVSQNPRHKITKRGQNVTFRCDPISEHNRLYWYRQTLGQGPEFLTYFQNEAQLEKSRLLSDRFSAERPKGSFSTLEIQRTEQGDSAMYLCASSLGTWELFFGEGSRLTVL.